These 20 T cell receptor beta chains were sequenced from one sample in a study of blood T cell repertoires in COVID-19. The assay was immunoSEQ multiplex PCR, and TCRdb's table has in-frame clones only and misses some. The table lists 400,000 to 500,000 clones, 88% of them singletons. Sequencing used PBMCs or T cells enriched from blood (not recorded which). The receptors derive from a woman in her thirties or forties who had recovered from COVID-19.

The CDR3: CASSLVGTEAFF. The CDR3 region has the DNA TGTGCCAGCAGCCTTGTCGGCACTGAAGCTTTCTTT. This rearrangement joins TRBV25-1 to TRBJ1-1; no reliable D call. CDR1 is MGHDK, CDR2 SYGVNS, per germline. Deletions cut 6 bases from V and 4 bases from J, with 9 bases between. This CDR3 is built from 12 residues.

This clone was detected only once. The rearrangement joins TRBV7-8 to TRBJ1-5, with D uncertain. CDR1 and CDR2 from the germline V gene are SGHVS and FQNEAQ. V was shortened by 2 bases and J by 4 bases, with 9 bases between the two germline ends. This CDR3 has 14 residues. CDR3 DNA sequence: TGTGCCAGCAGCTTAAAGGAGAGTAATCAGCCCCAGCATTTT. It yields the protein CASSLKESNQPQHF.

The chain carries TRBV12-3 or TRBV12-4 and TRBJ1-1; D might be TRBD1 (5 bases). Trimming stripped 11 bases from V and 8 bases from J, with 15 bases between. The CDR3 has 11 residues. The CDR3 DNA reads TGTGCCGGAGGACGTGGGGGGGAAGCTTTCTTT. Translated: CAGGRGGEAFF.

V and J are TRBV29-1 and TRBJ2-7, with 10 bases aligning to TRBD2. The CDR3 loop spans 15 amino acids. Trimming at V came to 4 bases and at J to 6 bases, leaving 12 bases not matched to a gene. CDR1 is SQVTM and CDR2 is ANQGSEA in the germline V gene. The CDR3, as DNA: TGCAGCGTTGCTTTTTCGCTAGCGGGAGCCCGCGAGCAGTACTTC. Translating it yields CSVAFSLAGAREQYF.

The V and J genes are TRBV4-3 and TRBJ2-5, with a tentative D call TRBD2 (5 bases). V shed 3 bases and J shed 1 base, with 12 bases lying between them. This CDR3 is built from 15 residues. CDR1 is LGHNA and CDR2 is YSLEER in the germline V gene. The CDR3 reads CASSQAPDSQETQYF. CDR3 coding DNA: TGCGCCAGCAGCCAGGCCCCGGACTCCCAAGAGACCCAGTACTTC.

This sequence joins TRBV24-1 and TRBJ1-1; no clear D. The CDR3 runs to 16 residues. Germline CDR1 is KGHDR and CDR2 is SFDVKD. Trimming stripped 1 base from V and 1 base from J, with 12 bases between. The CDR3 bases are TGTGCCACCAGTGATTTAAATTCGGTAGAGAACACTGAAGCTTTCTTT. Translated: CATSDLNSVENTEAFF.

The chain couples TRBV14 to TRBJ2-7; D perhaps matches TRBD2 (6 bases). This CDR3 has 15 amino acids. With 2 bases removed from V and 0 bases from J, the gap between germline ends came to 11 bases. Germline V gene sequence: CDR1 SGHDN, CDR2 FVKESK. The CDR3, as DNA: TGTGCCAGCAGCCAACTCCAGCGGGTCTCCTACGAGCAGTACTTC. Its translation is CASSQLQRVSYEQYF.

This rearrangement joins TRBV7-2 to TRBJ2-1; D not resolved. The CDR3 has 14 residues. The ends were cut back, 4 bases at V and 15 bases at J, with 22 bases in the middle. The germline V gene encodes CDR1 SGHTA and CDR2 FQGNSA. The CDR3 loop is CASSSPMSPFLRFF. The CDR3 nucleotides are TGTGCCAGCAGCTCTCCCATGAGTCCATTCCTTCGGTTCTTC.

On this clone itself: Relative to the germline gene, one junction end is altered; a read error may explain this. The chain is built from TRBV29-1 and TRBJ1-2; possibly TRBD1 for D (5 bases). This CDR3 is built from 13 residues. The germline gives CDR1 SQVTM, CDR2 ANQGSEA. CDR3 in amino acids: CSVQEGLHYGYTF. CDR3 sequence (DNA): TGCAGCGTTCAAGAGGGGCTACACTATGGCTACACCTTC.

The rearrangement uses TRBV7-2 and TRBJ2-1; the D gene is possibly TRBD2 (6 bases). Germline CDR1 is SGHTA and CDR2 is FQGNSA. V dropped 1 base and J dropped 6 bases, with 10 bases sitting between them. The CDR3 consists of 14 residues. CDR3 region: CASSLVPRGNEQFF. In nucleotides, the CDR3 is TGTGCCAGCAGCTTAGTCCCGCGGGGCAATGAGCAGTTCTTC.

This clone was picked up one time. This chain uses TRBV27 with TRBJ1-1; 7 bases match TRBD1. V dropped 4 bases and J dropped 0; count of bases not matched to a gene: 5. CDR3 size: 15 residues. CDR1 is MNHEY and CDR2 is SMNVEV in the germline V gene (reference sequence). This CDR3 is CASSSAGQLNTEAFF. CDR3 coding DNA: TGTGCCAGCAGTTCCGCGGGACAGCTGAACACTGAAGCTTTCTTT.

The V and J genes are TRBV18 and TRBJ2-7, with 11 bases lining up with TRBD2. This CDR3 spans 19 amino acids. Germline CDR1 and CDR2: KGHSH and LQKENI. V lost 3 bases, J lost 3 bases, and 16 bases stayed unmatched. The CDR3 DNA reads as TGTGCCAGCTCACCCTCCTGGCTAGCGGGAGGCCCAGAAGACTACGAGCAGTACTTC. It specifies CASSPSWLAGGPEDYEQYF.

The chain recombines TRBV11-2 with TRBJ2-1; 10 bases line up with TRBD1. Unmatched junction bases numbered 10, after V lost 7 bases and J lost 7 bases. This CDR3 spans 15 amino acids. Germline assignment: CDR1 SGHAT and CDR2 FQNNGV. CDR3 bases: TGTGCCAGCACCAAGCTCGGACAGGGGGGGAATGAGCAGTTCTTC. This encodes CASTKLGQGGNEQFF.

The chain recombines TRBV12-3 or TRBV12-4 with TRBJ1-2; D may be TRBD1 (5 bases). Deletions cut 6 bases from V and 2 bases from J, with 10 bases between. This CDR3 is 13 amino acids long. In DNA, the CDR3 is TGTGCCAGCAGCACAGGAATGAACTATGGCTACACCTTC. Its protein is CASSTGMNYGYTF.

This chain connects TRBV6-6 to TRBJ1-1; TRBD1 is a possible D gene (6 bases). Germline V gene lookup returns CDR1 MNHNY and CDR2 SVGAGI (reference sequence). This CDR3 region has 16 residues. Trimming took off 0 bases at V and 0 bases at J, with 11 bases between the two ends. CDR3 nucleotide sequence: TGTGCCAGCAGTTACTCTACAGGGTCGATGAACACTGAAGCTTTCTTT. Translation gives CASSYSTGSMNTEAFF.

This chain links TRBV30 with TRBJ2-5; D call uncertain. This CDR3 has 14 amino acids. CDR1 is GTSNPN, CDR2 SVGIG, per germline (reference sequence). The V end was cut by 0 bases, the J end by 1 base, with 9 bases between. The CDR3: CAWSVGRGQETQYF. CDR3 bases: TGTGCCTGGAGTGTCGGCAGAGGCCAAGAGACCCAGTACTTC.

The chain combines TRBV6-5 with TRBJ2-7, with 11 bases lining up with TRBD2. The CDR3 loop spans 13 amino acids. The V and J ends lost 6 bases and 3 bases, in that order; junction bases with no gene match: 1. The germline CDR1 and CDR2 sequences are MNHEY and SVGAGI. The CDR3: CASRTSGDYEQYF. The CDR3 region has the DNA TGTGCCAGCAGGACTAGCGGGGACTACGAGCAGTACTTC.

The chain carries TRBV4-3 and TRBJ2-7, with 9 bases aligning to TRBD2. CDR3 size: 16 residues. From germline, CDR1 is LGHNA and CDR2 YSLEER. The V gene end was trimmed by 0 bases and the J gene end by 5 bases; junction bases not matched to a gene: 8. Here the CDR3 reads CASSQDSSGSLHEQYF. CDR3 nucleotides: TGCGCCAGCAGCCAAGACAGTAGCGGGAGCCTCCACGAGCAGTACTTC.

This clone has only a few counts. This chain joins TRBV7-8 and TRBJ1-2, with 9 bases identical to TRBD1. The germline V gene has CDR1 SGHVS and CDR2 FQNEAQ. Trimming cost V 3 bases and J 2 bases; bases outside gene matches: 7. CDR3 size: 16 residues. This CDR3 is CASSFYRTGENYGYTF. The CDR3 coding sequence is TGTGCCAGCAGCTTCTATCGGACAGGGGAGAACTATGGCTACACCTTC. Variable domain in full (rest from reference TRBV7-8 and TRBJ1-2): GAGVSQSPRYKVAKRGQDVALRCDPISGHVSLFWYQQALGQGPEFLTYFQNEAQLDKSGLPSDRFFAERPEGSVSTLKIQRTQQEDSAVYLCASSFYRTGENYGYTFGSGTRLTVV.

CDR3 bases: TGTGCCAGCCAGTCCCGATCGCGGATCGGGGAGCAGTACTTC. Protein: CASQSRSRIGEQYF. The J gene is TRBJ2-7, the V gene TRBV6-5; D not resolved. CDR1 MNHEY and CDR2 SVGAGI come from the germline V gene. This CDR3 spans 14 amino acids. The V gene lost 8 bases and the J gene lost 7 bases, with 21 bases spanning the gap.